Below, 23 T cell receptor beta chains from the same sample are listed, as sequenced in a study of cytomegalovirus exposure and HLA in healthy donors. PCR employed 60 Vbeta and 13 Jbeta primers. Data came from immunoSEQ multiplex PCR; TCRdb stores just in-frame clones and leaves some out. The table records 150,000 to 200,000 clones, around 78% of them present only once. The specimen was PBMCs. The receptor set was obtained from a man younger than 40 in good health and CMV-seronegative.

Here the CDR3 reads CASNPGQGAGFDEQYF. DNA of the CDR3: TGTGCCAGCAACCCGGGTCAGGGAGCGGGCTTCGACGAGCAGTACTTC. The rearrangement links TRBV28 to TRBJ2-7; perhaps TRBD2 as D (6 bases). The CDR3 loop spans 16 amino acids. Trimming left V 7 bases short and J 5 bases short, with 24 bases between. The germline gives CDR1 MDHEN, CDR2 SYDVKM.

The gene calls are TRBV10-3 and TRBJ2-3; no clear D. Germline assignment: CDR1 ENHRY and CDR2 SYGVKD. V lost 5 bases and J lost 3, with 6 bases in between. This CDR3 spans 12 amino acids. CDR3 region: CAISSRTDTQYF. CDR3 nucleotide sequence: TGTGCCATCAGTTCCCGGACAGATACGCAGTATTTT.

This chain links TRBV5-1 with TRBJ2-5, with a tentative D call TRBD1 (6 bases). Germline assignment: CDR1 SGHRS and CDR2 YFSETQ. Trimming removed 0 bases at V and 5 bases at J, with 14 bases between. The CDR3 runs to 15 residues. Here the CDR3 reads CASSLGPGVRETQYF. For the CDR3, the DNA is TGCGCCAGCAGCTTGGGGCCAGGGGTCAGGGAGACCCAGTACTTC.

This rearrangement joins TRBV4-1 to TRBJ2-6; 11 bases are shared with TRBD1. The V gene end was trimmed by 3 bases and the J gene end by 12 bases; junction bases not matched to a gene: 13. This CDR3 comprises 17 residues. CDR1 is MGHRA, CDR2 YSYEKL, per germline. The CDR3 DNA is TGCGCCAGCAGCCACAGGCTAACCGGGACAGGGGGTACCGTCCTGACTTTC. Translating gives CASSHRLTGTGGTVLTF.

V gene TRBV5-4 combines with J gene TRBJ2-5; the D gene is possibly TRBD2 (6 bases). V gave up 2 bases and J gave up 1 base, with 15 bases separating them. The CDR3 contains 16 residues. The germline gives CDR1 SGHNT, CDR2 YYREEE (reference sequence). CDR3: CASSLEGQRAQETQYF. In DNA form, the CDR3 reads TGTGCCAGCAGCTTAGAGGGGCAGCGGGCCCAAGAGACCCAGTACTTC.

V and J are TRBV5-1 and TRBJ2-1; D is undetermined. Germline assignment: CDR1 SGHRS and CDR2 YFSETQ. Deletions cut 5 bases from V and 8 bases from J, with 14 bases between. There are 13 residues in the CDR3. As DNA, the CDR3 is TGCGCCAGCAGGGGCATTTCAGCCGATGAGCAGTTCTTC. This gives the protein CASRGISADEQFF.

The genes are TRBV5-1 and TRBJ1-2, with 10 bases fitting TRBD1. Looked up from germline, CDR1 is SGHRS and CDR2 is YFSETQ. Trimming at V came to 1 base and at J to 7 bases, leaving 10 bases not matched to a gene. The length of the CDR3 is 16 residues. CDR3 in DNA: TGCGCCAGCAGCTTGACCGCGACAGGGGGCGCAGGTGGCTACACCTTC. This sequence encodes CASSLTATGGAGGYTF.

The CDR3, as DNA: TGTGCCAGCAGCTTCCCTAGCGGGAGTGAGACCCAGTACTTC. This sequence encodes CASSFPSGSETQYF. The rearrangement uses TRBV5-6 and TRBJ2-5, with 10 bases aligning to TRBD2. Unmatched junction bases numbered 3, after V lost 2 bases and J lost 5 bases. CDR1 SGHDT and CDR2 YYEEEE come from the germline V gene. The CDR3 extends over 14 amino acids. The full variable domain, in which reference TRBV5-6 and TRBJ2-5 provide the parts outside the CDR3, is DAGVTQSPTHLIKTRGQQVTLRCSPKSGHDTVSWYQQALGQGPQFIFQYYEEEERQRGNFPDRFSGHQFPNYSSELNVNALLLGDSALYLCASSFPSGSETQYFGPGTRLLVL.

The rearrangement links TRBV5-4 to TRBJ1-2, with 8 nucleotides matching TRBD1. From germline, CDR1 is SGHNT and CDR2 YYREEE (reference sequence). J lost 2 bases, V lost 4 bases, and 7 bases had no gene match. The CDR3 spans 15 residues. DNA for the CDR3: TGTGCCAGCAGCCTAGGACAGGGAGGGAACTATGGCTACACCTTC. Translation: CASSLGQGGNYGYTF.

This clone has a handful of counts. The chain carries TRBV7-9 and TRBJ1-5, with TRBD1 as a possible D gene (5 bases). Per the germline V gene, CDR1 is SEHNR and CDR2 is FQNEAQ (reference sequence). V dropped 6 bases and J dropped 6 bases, with 18 bases sitting between them. The CDR3 extends over 15 amino acids. The chain's CDR3 is CASSSTDFRSQPQHF. CDR3 sequence (DNA): TGTGCCAGCAGTTCGACAGATTTTCGGAGTCAGCCCCAGCATTTT.

The rearrangement joins TRBV15 to TRBJ2-3; D is unclear. The CDR3 has 13 amino acids. In germline, CDR1 is LNHNV, CDR2 YYDKDF (reference sequence). Trimming removed 2 bases from V and 2 bases from J, with 5 bases in between. The CDR3 here is CATSRLLTDTQYF. The CDR3 bases are TGTGCCACCAGCAGACTCCTCACAGATACGCAGTATTTT.

V and J are TRBV5-1 and TRBJ2-5; 7 nucleotides agree with TRBD2. This CDR3 comprises 16 residues. Germline values: CDR1 SGHRS, CDR2 YFSETQ. V lost 1 base and J lost 5; bases outside the gene matches: 11. CDR3 DNA: TGCGCCAGCAGCTTGATGGCTAGCGGAATGGGGGAGACCCAGTACTTC. This codes for CASSLMASGMGETQYF.

The J gene is TRBJ2-1, the V gene TRBV28; D ambiguous. CDR3 size: 10 residues. Trimming pared 8 bases from V and 8 bases from J, leaving 7 bases between. Germline lookup yields CDR1 MDHEN and CDR2 SYDVKM. The CDR3 is CASAIDEQFF. The DNA of the CDR3 is TGTGCCAGCGCTATAGATGAGCAGTTCTTC.

V usage is TRBV6-6 and J usage is TRBJ1-1, with D unresolved. There are 14 residues in the CDR3. V was pared by 0 bases and J by 6 bases, with 11 bases between. Germline CDR1 and CDR2: MNHNY and SVGAGI (reference sequence). The CDR3, as DNA: TGTGCCAGCAGTTACTCGACCGCGAGGGCTGAAGCTTTCTTT. It specifies CASSYSTARAEAFF.

The rearrangement joins TRBV18 to TRBJ2-1, with D unresolved. CDR3 length: 14 amino acids. Germline V gene sequence: CDR1 KGHSH, CDR2 LQKENI. V lost 3 bases and J lost 4, with 10 bases in between. The DNA for the CDR3 is TGTGCCAGCTCACCGCTGACAAATTACAATGAGCAGTTCTTC. Translating gives CASSPLTNYNEQFF.

V and J are TRBV30 and TRBJ2-1; 14 nucleotides align to TRBD2. There are 17 residues in the CDR3. Per the germline V gene, CDR1 is GTSNPN and CDR2 is SVGIG (reference sequence). V gave up 0 bases and J gave up 7 bases; unmatched junction bases: 8. CDR3 DNA: TGTGCCTGGAGTGTAAGCGGACTAGCGGGAGGTGGAAATGAGCAGTTCTTC. Its protein product is CAWSVSGLAGGGNEQFF.

This clone was recorded only once. The gene calls are TRBV15 and TRBJ1-4; 8 bases agree with TRBD1. The CDR3 extends over 15 amino acids. With 0 bases clipped from V and 7 bases from J, the junction kept 4 bases outside the gene matches. Germline V lookup: CDR1 LNHNV, CDR2 YYDKDF (reference sequence). The CDR3: CATSRDQGAGEKLFF. The CDR3 DNA sequence: TGTGCCACCAGCAGAGATCAGGGGGCAGGTGAAAAACTGTTTTTT.

The V and J genes are TRBV18 and TRBJ1-1, with TRBD1 matching over 9 bases. V shed 6 bases and J 3 bases; nucleotides not matched to a gene: 11. Germline values: CDR1 KGHSH, CDR2 LQKENI. The CDR3 is 16 amino acids. For the CDR3, the DNA is TGTGCCAGCTCCCCCACCGGGGACAGGGAATACACTGAAGCTTTCTTT. Protein sequence: CASSPTGDREYTEAFF.

This clone showed up just once. CDR3 sequence (DNA): TGCGCCAGCATAGGAGAGGGATCCTCTGGAAACACCATATATTTT. It specifies CASIGEGSSGNTIYF. V gene TRBV5-1 combines with J gene TRBJ1-3, with D unresolved. This CDR3 has 15 amino acids. Trimming shortened V by 6 bases and J by 0 bases, and 13 bases separated the two germline ends. Looked up from germline, CDR1 is SGHRS and CDR2 is YFSETQ. The full variable domain, with the rest looked up from reference TRBV5-1 and TRBJ1-3, is KAGVTQTPRYLIKTRGQQVTLSCSPISGHRSVSWYQQTPGQGLQFLFEYFSETQRNKGNFPGRFSGRQFSNSRSEMNVSTLELGDSALYLCASIGEGSSGNTIYFGEGSWLTVV.

V usage is TRBV9 and J usage is TRBJ2-1; 7 bases line up with TRBD1. Germline loops: CDR1 SGDLS, CDR2 YYNGEE. With V trimmed by 0 bases and J by 0 bases, 0 bases remained unmatched. The CDR3 spans 15 residues. The CDR3: CASSVGQGSYNEQFF. CDR3 nucleotides: TGTGCCAGCAGCGTAGGACAGGGCTCCTACAATGAGCAGTTCTTC. Supplemented by reference TRBV9 and TRBJ2-1, the full variable domain reads DSGVTQTPKHLITATGQRVTLRCSPRSGDLSVYWYQQSLDQGLQFLIQYYNGEERAKGNILERFSAQQFPDLHSELNLSSLELGDSALYFCASSVGQGSYNEQFFGPGTRLTVL.

This chain uses TRBV29-1 with TRBJ2-2; tentative D call: TRBD2 (6 bases). Germline V gene data show CDR1 as SQVTM and CDR2 as ANQGSEA. V was clipped by 5 bases and J by 7 bases, with 17 bases between them. The CDR3 is 14 amino acids. The CDR3 sequence: CSVTSGTVGGELFF. The DNA for the CDR3 is TGCAGCGTTACTTCCGGGACTGTGGGCGGGGAGCTGTTTTTT.

This clone was picked up a small number of times. This rearrangement joins TRBV27 to TRBJ2-1, with TRBD2 matching over 8 bases. The V gene's germline CDR1 is MNHEY and CDR2 SMNVEV (reference sequence). J lost 2 bases, V lost 7 bases, and 4 bases had no gene match. The CDR3 consists of 14 residues. CDR3 sequence reads: CASTSGSTYNEQFF. The CDR3, as DNA: TGTGCCAGCACCAGCGGGAGCACCTACAATGAGCAGTTCTTC.

V usage is TRBV29-1 and J usage is TRBJ2-1; 8 positions agree with TRBD2. Unmatched junction bases numbered 5, after V lost 4 bases and J lost 3 bases. The CDR3 runs to 14 residues. Germline V gene lookup returns CDR1 SQVTM and CDR2 ANQGSEA. The CDR3 region is CSVGMAGGYNEQFF. The DNA for the CDR3 is TGCAGCGTTGGAATGGCGGGAGGCTACAATGAGCAGTTCTTC.